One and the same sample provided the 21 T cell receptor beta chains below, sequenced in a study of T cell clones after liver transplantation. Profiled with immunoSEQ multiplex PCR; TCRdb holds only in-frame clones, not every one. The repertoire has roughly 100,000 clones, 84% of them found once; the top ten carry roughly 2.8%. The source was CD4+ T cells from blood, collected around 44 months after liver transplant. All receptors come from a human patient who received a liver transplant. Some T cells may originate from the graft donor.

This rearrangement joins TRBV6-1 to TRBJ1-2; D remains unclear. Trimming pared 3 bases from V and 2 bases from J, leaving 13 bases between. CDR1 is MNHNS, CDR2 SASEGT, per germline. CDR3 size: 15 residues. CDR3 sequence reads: CASSDSHGVNYGYTF. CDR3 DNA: TGTGCCAGCAGTGACTCCCACGGGGTCAACTATGGCTACACCTTC.

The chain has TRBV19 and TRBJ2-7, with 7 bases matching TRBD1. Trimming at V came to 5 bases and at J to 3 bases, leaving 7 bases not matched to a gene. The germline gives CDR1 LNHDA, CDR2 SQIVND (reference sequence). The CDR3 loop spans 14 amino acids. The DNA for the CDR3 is TGTGCCAGTAGTCCGGACAGGCTACGCTACGAGCAGTACTTC. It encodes CASSPDRLRYEQYF.

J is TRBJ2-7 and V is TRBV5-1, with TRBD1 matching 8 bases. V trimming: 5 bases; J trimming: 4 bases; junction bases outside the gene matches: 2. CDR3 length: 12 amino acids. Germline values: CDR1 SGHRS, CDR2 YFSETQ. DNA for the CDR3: TGCGCCAGCAGTACAGGGGGGTACGAGCAGTACTTC. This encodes CASSTGGYEQYF.

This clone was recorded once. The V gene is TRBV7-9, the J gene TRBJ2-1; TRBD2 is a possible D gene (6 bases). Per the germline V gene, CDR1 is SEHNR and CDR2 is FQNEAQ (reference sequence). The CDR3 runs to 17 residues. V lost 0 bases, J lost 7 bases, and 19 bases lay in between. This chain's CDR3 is CASSLAGRSSRGNEQFF. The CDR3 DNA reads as TGTGCCAGCAGCTTAGCTGGTCGTAGCTCTCGGGGGAATGAGCAGTTCTTC.

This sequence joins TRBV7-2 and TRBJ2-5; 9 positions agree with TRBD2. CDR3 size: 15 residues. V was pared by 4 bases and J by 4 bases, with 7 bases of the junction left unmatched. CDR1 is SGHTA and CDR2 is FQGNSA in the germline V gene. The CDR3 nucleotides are TGTGCCAGCAGCTCACGGACTAGCGAATCAGAGACCCAGTACTTC. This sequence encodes CASSSRTSESETQYF. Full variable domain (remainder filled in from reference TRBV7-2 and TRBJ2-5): GAGVSQSPSNKVTEKGKDVELRCDPISGHTALYWYRQSLGQGLEFLIYFQGNSAPDKSGLPSDRFSAERTGGSVSTLTIQRTQQEDSAVYLCASSSRTSESETQYFGPGTRLLVL.

In nucleotides, the CDR3 is TGTGCCAGCAGCTTAGATAACGGATGGAACTATGGCTACACCTTC. Its protein product is CASSLDNGWNYGYTF. The gene calls are TRBV11-2 and TRBJ1-2; D remains unclear. Trimming stripped 0 bases from V and 2 bases from J, with 10 bases between. This CDR3 comprises 15 residues. The germline V gene has CDR1 SGHAT and CDR2 FQNNGV.

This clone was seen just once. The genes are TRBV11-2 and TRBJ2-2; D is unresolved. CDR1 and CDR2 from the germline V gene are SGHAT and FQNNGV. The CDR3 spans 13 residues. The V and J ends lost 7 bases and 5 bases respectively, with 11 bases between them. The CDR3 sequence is CASKWRPTGELFF. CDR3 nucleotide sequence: TGTGCCAGCAAGTGGCGGCCGACCGGGGAGCTGTTTTTT. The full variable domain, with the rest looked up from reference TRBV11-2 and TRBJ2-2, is EAGVAQSPRYKIIEKRQSVAFWCNPISGHATLYWYQQILGQGPKLLIQFQNNGVVDDSQLPKDRFSAERLKGVDSTLKIQPAKLEDSAVYLCASKWRPTGELFFGEGSRLTVL.

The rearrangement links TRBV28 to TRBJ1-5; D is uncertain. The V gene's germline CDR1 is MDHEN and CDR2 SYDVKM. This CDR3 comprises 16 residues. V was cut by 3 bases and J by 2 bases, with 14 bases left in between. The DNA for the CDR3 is TGTGCCAGCAGTTTGATGTTCGACCAGGGCAATCAGCCCCAGCATTTT. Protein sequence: CASSLMFDQGNQPQHF.

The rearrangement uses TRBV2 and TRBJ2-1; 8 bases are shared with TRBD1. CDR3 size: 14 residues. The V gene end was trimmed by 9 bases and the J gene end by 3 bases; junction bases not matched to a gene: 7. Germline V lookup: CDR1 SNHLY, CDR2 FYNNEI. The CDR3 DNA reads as TGTGCCAGTGACCGGGACAGGAGCTACAATGAGCAGTTCTTC. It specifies CASDRDRSYNEQFF.

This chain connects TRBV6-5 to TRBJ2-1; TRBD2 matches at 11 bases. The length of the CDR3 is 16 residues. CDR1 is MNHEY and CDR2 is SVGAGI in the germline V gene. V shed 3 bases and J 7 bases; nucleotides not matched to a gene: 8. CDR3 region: CASSYGASGGRNEQFF. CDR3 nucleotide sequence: TGTGCCAGCAGTTATGGTGCTAGCGGGGGGAGGAATGAGCAGTTCTTC.

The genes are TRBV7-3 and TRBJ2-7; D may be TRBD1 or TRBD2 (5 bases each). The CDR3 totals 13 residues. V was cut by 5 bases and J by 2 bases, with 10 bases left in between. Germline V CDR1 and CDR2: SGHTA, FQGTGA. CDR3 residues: CASSRDGTYEQYF. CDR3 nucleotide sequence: TGTGCCAGCAGCCGGGACGGAACCTACGAGCAGTACTTC.

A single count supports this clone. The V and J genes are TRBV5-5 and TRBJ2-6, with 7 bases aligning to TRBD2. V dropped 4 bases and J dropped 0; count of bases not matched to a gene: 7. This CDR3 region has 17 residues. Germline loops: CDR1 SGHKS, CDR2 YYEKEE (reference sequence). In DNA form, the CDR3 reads TGTGCCAGCAGCAATCCGGGACTACACTCTGGGGCCAACGTCCTGACTTTC. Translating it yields CASSNPGLHSGANVLTF.

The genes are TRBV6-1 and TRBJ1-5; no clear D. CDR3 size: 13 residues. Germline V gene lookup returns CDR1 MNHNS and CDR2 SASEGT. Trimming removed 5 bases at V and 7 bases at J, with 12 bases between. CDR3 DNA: TGTGCCAGCAGTAGAGCAGGTTTGCAGCCCCAGCATTTT. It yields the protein CASSRAGLQPQHF.

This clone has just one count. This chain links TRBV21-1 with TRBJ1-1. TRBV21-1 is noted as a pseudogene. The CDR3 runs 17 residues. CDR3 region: CASSKSPDDGLNTEAFF. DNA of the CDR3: TGTGCCAGCAGCAAAAGCCCCGACGACGGTCTGAACACTGAAGCTTTCTTT.

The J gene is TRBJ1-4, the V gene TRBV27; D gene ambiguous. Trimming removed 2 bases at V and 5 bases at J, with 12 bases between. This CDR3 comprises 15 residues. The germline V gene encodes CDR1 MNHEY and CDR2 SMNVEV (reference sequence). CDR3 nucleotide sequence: TGTGCCAGCAGTTTAAACGTACAGAGAAATGAAAAACTGTTTTTT. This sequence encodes CASSLNVQRNEKLFF.

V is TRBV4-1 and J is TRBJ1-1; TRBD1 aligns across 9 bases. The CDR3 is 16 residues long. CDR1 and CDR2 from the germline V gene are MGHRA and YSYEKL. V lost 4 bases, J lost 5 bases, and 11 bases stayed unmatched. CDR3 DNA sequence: TGCGCCAGCAGCCCAAGTATGGGACAGGGCAGAACTGAAGCTTTCTTT. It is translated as CASSPSMGQGRTEAFF.

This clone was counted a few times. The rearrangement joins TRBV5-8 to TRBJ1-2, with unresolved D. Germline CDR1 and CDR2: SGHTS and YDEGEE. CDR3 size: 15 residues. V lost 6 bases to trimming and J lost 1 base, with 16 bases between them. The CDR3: CASILRGLLNYGYTF. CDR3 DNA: TGTGCCAGCATTTTGAGAGGGCTCCTTAACTATGGCTACACCTTC.

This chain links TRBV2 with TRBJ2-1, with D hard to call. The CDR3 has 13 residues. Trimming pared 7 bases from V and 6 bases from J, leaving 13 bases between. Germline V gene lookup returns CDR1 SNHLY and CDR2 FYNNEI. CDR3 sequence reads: CASILDGFNEQFF. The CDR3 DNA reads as TGTGCCAGCATCCTGGACGGCTTCAATGAGCAGTTCTTC.

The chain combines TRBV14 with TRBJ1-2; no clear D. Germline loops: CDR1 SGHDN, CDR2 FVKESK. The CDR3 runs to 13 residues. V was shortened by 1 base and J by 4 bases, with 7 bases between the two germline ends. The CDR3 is CASSQVQFYGYTF. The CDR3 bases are TGTGCCAGCAGCCAAGTACAGTTCTATGGCTACACCTTC.

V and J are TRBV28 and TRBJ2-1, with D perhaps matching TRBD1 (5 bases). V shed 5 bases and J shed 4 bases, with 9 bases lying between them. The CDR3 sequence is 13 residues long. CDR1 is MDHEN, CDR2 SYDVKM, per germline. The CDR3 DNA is TGTGCCAGCAGTCGCTACAGGTACAATGAGCAGTTCTTC. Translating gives CASSRYRYNEQFF.

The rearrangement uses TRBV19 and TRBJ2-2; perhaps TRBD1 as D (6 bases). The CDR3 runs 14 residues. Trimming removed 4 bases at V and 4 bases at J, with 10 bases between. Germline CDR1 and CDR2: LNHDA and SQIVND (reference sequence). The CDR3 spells CASSTQGSTGELFF. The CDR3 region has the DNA TGTGCCAGTAGTACCCAGGGGAGCACCGGGGAGCTGTTTTTT. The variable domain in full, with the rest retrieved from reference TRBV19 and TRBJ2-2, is DGGITQSPKYLFRKEGQNVTLSCEQNLNHDAMYWYRQDPGQGLRLIYYSQIVNDFQKGDIAEGYSVSREKKESFPLTVTSAQKNPTAFYLCASSTQGSTGELFFGEGSRLTVL.